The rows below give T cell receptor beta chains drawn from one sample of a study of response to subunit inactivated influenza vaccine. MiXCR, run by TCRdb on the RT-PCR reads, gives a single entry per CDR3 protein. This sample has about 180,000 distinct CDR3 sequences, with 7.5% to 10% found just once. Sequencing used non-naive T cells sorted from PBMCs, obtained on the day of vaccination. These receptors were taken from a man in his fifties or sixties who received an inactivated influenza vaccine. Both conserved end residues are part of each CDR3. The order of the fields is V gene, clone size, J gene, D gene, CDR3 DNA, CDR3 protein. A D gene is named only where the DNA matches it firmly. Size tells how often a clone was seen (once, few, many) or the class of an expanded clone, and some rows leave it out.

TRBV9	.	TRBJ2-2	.	TGTGCCAGCAGCGTAGACAGCGAAAACACCGGGGAGCTGTTTTTT	CASSVDSENTGELFF
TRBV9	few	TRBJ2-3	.	TGTGCCAGCAGGCTAACAGATACGCAGTATTTT	CASRLTDTQYF
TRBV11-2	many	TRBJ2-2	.	TGTGCCAGCAGCTTAGATTGGGGGAACACCGGGGAGCTGTTTTTT	CASSLDWGNTGELFF
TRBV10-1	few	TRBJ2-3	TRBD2	TGCGCCAGCAGTGAGTCGAGCGGGAATACGCAGTATTTT	CASSESSGNTQYF
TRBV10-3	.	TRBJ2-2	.	TGTGCCATCAGCAGGGGCCAGAACACCGGGGAGCTGTTTTTT	CAISRGQNTGELFF
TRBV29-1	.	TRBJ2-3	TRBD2	TGCAGCGTTGTAGGCGGGAGTAAAGATACGCAGTATTTT	CSVVGGSKDTQYF
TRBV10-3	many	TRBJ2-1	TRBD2	TGTGCCATCAGTATTGGACTAGCGGACAATGAGCAGTTCTTC	CAISIGLADNEQFF
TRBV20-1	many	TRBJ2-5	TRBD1	TGCAGTGCTAGACCAGTGACAGGGGGCGAAGAGACCCAGTACTTC	CSARPVTGGEETQYF
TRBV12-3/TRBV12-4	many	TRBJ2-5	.	TGTGCCAGCAGTTTACGGGTCGGAGGGGAGACCCAGTACTTC	CASSLRVGGETQYF
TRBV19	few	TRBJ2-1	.	TGTGCCAGTACTATTAGCGGACAGGTGAATAGGGAGCAGTTCTTC	CASTISGQVNREQFF
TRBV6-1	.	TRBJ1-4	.	TGTGCCAGCAGTCGCGACAGGTTTTCATCTAATGAAAAACTGTTTTTT	CASSRDRFSSNEKLFF
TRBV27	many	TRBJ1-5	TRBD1	TGTGCCAGCAGTTCACGACAGGGAGGTCAGCCCCAGCATTTT	CASSSRQGGQPQHF
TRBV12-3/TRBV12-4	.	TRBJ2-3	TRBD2	TGTGCCAGCAGTTTGGGGACTAGCGGAATTGATACGCAGTATTTT	CASSLGTSGIDTQYF
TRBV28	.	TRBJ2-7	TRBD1	TGTGCCAGCAGGCGACTTAGGACAGGGTTCTCCTACGAGCAGTACTTC	CASRRLRTGFSYEQYF
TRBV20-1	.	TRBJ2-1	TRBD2	TGCAGTGCTCCTCGACTAGCGGCCTCCTACAATGAGCAGTTCTTC	CSAPRLAASYNEQFF
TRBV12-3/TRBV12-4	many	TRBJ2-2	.	TGTGCCAGCAGTACACCGGGCCGCGGGGAGCTGTTTTTT	CASSTPGRGELFF
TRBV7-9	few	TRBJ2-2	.	TGTGCCAGCACCCAGAATTCAGGGGATTGGGCCGGGGAGCTGTTTTTT	CASTQNSGDWAGELFF
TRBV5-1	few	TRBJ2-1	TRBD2	TGCGCCAGCAGCCCAATAGCGGGCTCCTACAATGAGCAGTTCTTC	CASSPIAGSYNEQFF
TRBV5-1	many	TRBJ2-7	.	TGCGCCAGCAGCTCCGCCCCCACCTACGAGCAGTACTTC	CASSSAPTYEQYF
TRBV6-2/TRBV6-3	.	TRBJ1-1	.	TGTGCCAGCAAATACGGAGGAAACACTGAAGCTTTCTTT	CASKYGGNTEAFF
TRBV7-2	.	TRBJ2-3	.	TGTGCCAGCAGCACACGAACCTTAGCGGCGGATACGCAGTATTTT	CASSTRTLAADTQYF
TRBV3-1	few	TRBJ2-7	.	TGTGCCAGCAGCCACCAGTCGGGGATTTGGTACGAGCAGTACTTC	CASSHQSGIWYEQYF
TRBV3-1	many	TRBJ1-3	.	TGTGCCAGCAGCCATGGCCCCGGGACGCAAAACACCATATATTTT	CASSHGPGTQNTIYF
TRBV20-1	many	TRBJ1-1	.	TGCAGTGCTAGTCTCCAAAACACTGAAGCTTTCTTT	CSASLQNTEAFF
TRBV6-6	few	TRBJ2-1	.	TGTGCCAGCAGTTACCCCCTCAATGAGCAGTTCTTC	CASSYPLNEQFF
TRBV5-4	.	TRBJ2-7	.	TGTGCCAGCAGCCCTCTAGGTCCGGGTCAATCCTACGAGCAGTACTTC	CASSPLGPGQSYEQYF
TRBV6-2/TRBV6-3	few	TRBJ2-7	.	TGTGCCAGCAGTTACTCCGGGACGGCTGTCGGGTCCTACGAGCAGTACTTC	CASSYSGTAVGSYEQYF
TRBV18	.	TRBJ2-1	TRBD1	TGTGCCAGCTCACCACAGACAGGGGGGATTAGCAATGAGCAGTTCTTC	CASSPQTGGISNEQFF
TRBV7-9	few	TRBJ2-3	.	TGTGCCAGCAGCTTAGTGGTCGGAGGGTGGACAGATACGCAGTATTTT	CASSLVVGGWTDTQYF
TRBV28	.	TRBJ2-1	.	TGTGCCAGCGGTTGGGTGGGCTCCTACAATGAGCAGTTCTTC	CASGWVGSYNEQFF
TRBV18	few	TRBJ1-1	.	TGTGCCAGCTCACCAACTGGTAGGGGTGGCACTGAAGCTTTCTTT	CASSPTGRGGTEAFF
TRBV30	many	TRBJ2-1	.	TGTGCCTGGAGTGTACGGAATGAGCAGTTCTTC	CAWSVRNEQFF
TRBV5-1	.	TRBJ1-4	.	TGCGCCAGCAGCAAGGGTCCTAATGAAAAACTGTTTTTT	CASSKGPNEKLFF
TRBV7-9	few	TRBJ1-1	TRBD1	TGTGCCAGCAGCGCCGGGACAGGTAATGAAGCTTTCTTT	CASSAGTGNEAFF
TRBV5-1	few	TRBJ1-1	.	TGCGCCAGCAGCTTGGGGGCACCCCCTGAAGCTTTCTTT	CASSLGAPPEAFF
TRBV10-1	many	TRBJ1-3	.	TGCGCCAGCACCCCACCGACTGGAAACACCATATATTTT	CASTPPTGNTIYF
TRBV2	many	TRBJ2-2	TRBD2	TGTGCCAGCACAGGGACTAGCCCAACCGGGGAGCTGTTTTTT	CASTGTSPTGELFF
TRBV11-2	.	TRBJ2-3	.	TGTGCCAGCAGCTTAGATCTGGCGGGGCGCACAGATACGCAGTATTTT	CASSLDLAGRTDTQYF
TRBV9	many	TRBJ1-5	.	TGTGCCAGCAGCGTAGCGGTCCGACACCCTAATAGCAATCAGCCCCAGCATTTT	CASSVAVRHPNSNQPQHF
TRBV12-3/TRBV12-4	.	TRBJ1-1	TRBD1	TGTGCCAGCAGTTCTGGACAGGGGAGACAAGCTTTCTTT	CASSSGQGRQAFF
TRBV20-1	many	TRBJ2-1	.	TGCAGTGCTAGAGGAGGGCAGCCAAAGAATGAGCAGTTCTTC	CSARGGQPKNEQFF
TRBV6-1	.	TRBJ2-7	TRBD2	TGTGCCAGCAGAACCCTTCCGGGAGGCTCGCTCGAGCAGTACTTC	CASRTLPGGSLEQYF
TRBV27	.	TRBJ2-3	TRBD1	TGTGCCAGCAGCCTCGGGGACAGGGGCACAGATACGCAGTATTTT	CASSLGDRGTDTQYF
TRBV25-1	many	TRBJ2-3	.	TGTGCCAGCAGTGAATCAGGCTACCGCACAGATACGCAGTATTTT	CASSESGYRTDTQYF
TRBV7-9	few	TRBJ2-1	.	TGTGCCAGCAGCCCCGTCGGGGGTGAGCAGTTCTTC	CASSPVGGEQFF
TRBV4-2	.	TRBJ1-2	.	TGTGCCAGCAGGAAGGGAGACCTCTCTTCGGATGGCTACACCTTC	CASRKGDLSSDGYTF
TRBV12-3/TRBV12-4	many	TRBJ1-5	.	TGTGCCAGCAGTCTGTCAGGGTTTGGGGCCCAGCATTTT	CASSLSGFGAQHF
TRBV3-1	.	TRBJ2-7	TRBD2	TGTGCCAGCAGCCAACCTCCTCGGGGGGATTCTCTGTACTTC	CASSQPPRGDSLYF
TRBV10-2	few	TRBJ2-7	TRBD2	TGCGCCAGCAGTGAAAGATCAGCGGGGGGAAGCGAGCAGTACTTC	CASSERSAGGSEQYF
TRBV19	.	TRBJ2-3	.	TGTGCCAGTAGAGCTTCCGCCACAGATACGCAGTATTTT	CASRASATDTQYF
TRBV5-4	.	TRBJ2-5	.	TGTGCCATCGGCTTGGTTGGGGGGGCCTATTCCCATAAAGAGACCCAGTACTTC	CAIGLVGGAYSHKETQYF
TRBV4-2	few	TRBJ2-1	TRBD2	TGTGCCAGCAGCAAATTACTAGCGGGGGAAGGAGATGAGCAGTTCTTC	CASSKLLAGEGDEQFF